This entry is about one T cell receptor (beta chain). This entry is derived from a study of blood T cell repertoires in COVID-19. Study context: Sites in the United States, Italy and Spain provided acute and convalescent COVID-19 samples. PBMCs, B-cell-depleted T cells, or T cells provided the cDNA or gDNA that made up the material.

Participants had their cohort set by participant-reported clinical history. This CDR3 is 16 amino acids long. CDR1 and CDR2 from the germline V gene are MNHEY and SMNVEV (reference sequence). Trimming at V came to 4 bases and at J to 3 bases, leaving 10 bases not matched to a gene. Assay: immunoSEQ multiplex PCR; the TCRdb copy retains only in-frame clones and omits some. The repertoire holds about 270,000 clones, with about 90% as singletons. The sequenced material came from PBMCs or T cells enriched from blood (not recorded which). V and J are TRBV27 and TRBJ2-3; 7 nucleotides line up with TRBD1. The TCR was taken from a woman aged 60-75 years who had recovered from COVID-19. The CDR3, as DNA: TGTGCCAGCAGTTCCTTCAAGGGGGCTAGGACAGATACGCAGTATTTT. As protein: CASSSFKGARTDTQYF.